Listed here is a single T cell receptor beta chain. Its antigen is unknown. No base quality information exists; no much larger clone differs at one position. These data come from a study of blood T cell repertoires in COVID-19 (dated by TCRdb to between 2020 and 2021). Background for the entire study: Samples from collaborators originated in the United States, Italy and Spain and spanned both the acute and convalescent phases of COVID-19. The prospective study material was composed of cDNA or gDNA derived from T cells, B-cell-depleted T cells, or PBMCs. The dataset comprised deeply sampled blood TCRbeta repertoires from subjects exposed to, actively infected with, or recovered from COVID-19. The repertoires were released in a freely available public database meant as a resource for research on the immune response to SARS-CoV-2. Samples came from the ongoing ImmuneRACE study (first 160 participants) plus 1,254 subjects from 6 global collaborators. A de-identified subject ID, COVID-19 status, age in years and sex were almost always included in the sample metadata. Where HLA class I and class II types were available, the types were taken from metadata supplied by the sample provider, not from assay-based typing. General findings and caveats noted by the study authors: Clinical and demographic metadata were provided uncurated, with the amount varying by source and participant.

TCRbeta CDR3 regions were amplified from genomic DNA using the immunoSEQ Assay, a bias-controlled multiplex PCR. Per the source publication's procedure: The number of nucleated cells in each sample was estimated by amplification of reference gene primers within the assay. To quantify the absolute abundance of each unique TCRbeta CDR3 rearrangement, sequence reads were collapsed and filtered. Productive Simpson clonality was computed per sample as the square root of Simpson's diversity index over productive rearrangements. Held by TCRdb, this immuneACCESS table contains in-frame sequences only and omits some clones. Under half of the omission traces to an unresolved V gene where checked; the cause of the rest is unknown. That table furnishes V, J and clone size, whereas the DNA furnished D and trimming. The sample table records some 200,000 clones; about 86% of these occur just once. The ten largest clones add up to under 15% of the sample.

From the germline V gene, CDR1 is SGHVS and CDR2 is FQNEAQ. After removal of 5 bases from V and 1 base from J, the junction retains 3 bases not matched to a gene. The CDR3 starts with the cysteine, ends with the phenylalanine, and has 15 residues. Of the read, only the CDR3 DNA is kept; its 45 bases are in frame from base 1. Whole blood was collected in K2EDTA tubes by collaborating institutions according to the institutions' own protocols. For TCRbeta analysis, collaborator samples were shipped as frozen whole blood, as isolated PBMCs, or as DNA extracted from either sample type. The rearranged chain carries TRBV7-8 and TRBJ1-5; 9 of the junction bases match TRBD1. The TCR comes from a man aged 30 to 39 with active or convalescent COVID-19. Sequenced input: peripheral blood. The DNA sequence is TGTGCCAGCAGCCGACAGGGGGAAAGCAATCAGCCCCAGCATTTT. This encodes CASSRQGESNQPQHF.